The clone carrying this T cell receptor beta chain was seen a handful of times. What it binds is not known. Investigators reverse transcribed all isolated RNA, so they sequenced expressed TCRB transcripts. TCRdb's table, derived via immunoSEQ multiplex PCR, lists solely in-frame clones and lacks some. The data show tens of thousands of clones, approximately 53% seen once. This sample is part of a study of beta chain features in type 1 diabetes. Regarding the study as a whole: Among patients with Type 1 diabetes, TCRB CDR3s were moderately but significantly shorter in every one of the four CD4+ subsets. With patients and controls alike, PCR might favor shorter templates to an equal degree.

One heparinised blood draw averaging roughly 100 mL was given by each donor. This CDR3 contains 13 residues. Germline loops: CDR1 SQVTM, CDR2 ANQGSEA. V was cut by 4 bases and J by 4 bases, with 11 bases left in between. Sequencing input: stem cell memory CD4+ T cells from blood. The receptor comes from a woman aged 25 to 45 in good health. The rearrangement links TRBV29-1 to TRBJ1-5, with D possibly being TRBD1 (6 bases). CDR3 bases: TGCAGCGTTGGCCCTCAGGGGAATCAGCCCCAGCATTTT. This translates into CSVGPQGNQPQHF.